These T cell receptor beta chains were read from a single sample in a study of blood T cell repertoires in COVID-19. Repertoires were generated with immunoSEQ multiplex PCR, while TCRdb's copy carries only in-frame clones and drops some. The table records more than 75,000 clones, more than 80% of them present only once. Sequenced material: peripheral blood. The receptor set was obtained from a man over 45 with COVID-19, enrolled during active disease. Both conserved end residues are part of each CDR3. The D gene is left open where the match is weak. Part of the rows lack a size; the others show once, few, many or a class for expanded clones.

d_call,clone_size,v_call,j_call,cdr3_length,cdr3_aa,cdr3_nt
-,-,TRBV21-1,TRBJ1-1,15,CASSKERRGRPEAFF,TGTGCCAGCAGCAAAGAGCGGAGGGGGCGCCCTGAAGCTTTCTTT
-,-,TRBV24-1,TRBJ2-1,14,CATSDSPISRALFF,TGTGCCACCAGTGATTCCCCCATTTCCCGCGCCCTGTTCTTC
TRBD1,once,TRBV30,TRBJ2-5,13,CAWSKTGRETQYF,TGTGCCTGGAGTAAGACAGGGAGAGAGACCCAGTACTTC
-,-,TRBV5-1,TRBJ1-2,15,CASSPRGQGNYGYTF,TGCGCCAGCAGCCCAAGGGGACAAGGAAACTATGGCTACACCTTC
-,-,TRBV7-2,TRBJ1-4,15,CASSLGGLINEKLFF,TGTGCCAGCAGCTTAGGAGGGCTGATAAATGAAAAACTGTTTTTT
TRBD1,-,TRBV18,TRBJ1-6,15,CASSPQTGGGSPLHF,TGTGCCAGCTCACCACAAACAGGGGGTGGTTCACCCCTCCACTTT
-,-,TRBV5-1,TRBJ1-6,14,CASSLAGRNSPLHF,TGCGCCAGCAGCTTGGCAGGGCGTAATTCACCCCTCCACTTT
TRBD1,-,TRBV6-5,TRBJ2-5,14,CASSYDRVQETQYF,TGTGCCAGCAGTTATGACAGGGTGCAAGAGACCCAGTACTTC
-,once,TRBV12-3/TRBV12-4,TRBJ1-3,13,CASNRDSGNTIYF,TGTGCCAGCAACCGAGACTCTGGAAACACCATATATTTT
-,-,TRBV3-1/TRBV3-2,TRBJ2-3,15,CASSLDRRLTDTQYF,TGTGCCAGCAGCCTCGACAGGCGCCTCACAGATACGCAGTATTTT
-,-,TRBV30,TRBJ1-1,13,CAWSRGGSTEAFF,TGTGCCTGGAGCCGTGGGGGGTCCACTGAAGCTTTCTTT
TRBD1,-,TRBV7-9,TRBJ1-2,18,CASNPSRDREALLGGYTF,TGTGCCAGCAACCCATCCCGGGACAGGGAGGCCCTTTTAGGTGGCTACACCTTC
-,once,TRBV6-5,TRBJ1-2,15,CASRDSKHSNYGYTF,TGTGCCAGCCGGGACTCCAAGCATTCTAACTATGGCTACACCTTC
TRBD1,few,TRBV10-3,TRBJ2-1,13,CATTGGANNEQFF,TGTGCCACTACAGGGGGCGCGAACAATGAGCAGTTCTTC
-,-,TRBV23-1,TRBJ1-1,17,CANRLGIRDSVNTEAFF,TGCGCCAACCGATTGGGTATCCGTGACAGTGTGAACACTGAAGCTTTCTTT
TRBD1,-,TRBV28,TRBJ2-4,17,CASSATQGALAKNIQYF,TGTGCCAGCAGTGCCACCCAGGGGGCGCTTGCCAAAAACATTCAGTACTTC
-,-,TRBV6-6,TRBJ1-5,14,CASRGWGVNQPQHF,TGTGCCAGCAGGGGGTGGGGGGTCAATCAGCCCCAGCATTTT
-,-,TRBV15,TRBJ1-4,15,CATSRVRGDNEKLFF,TGTGCCACCAGCAGAGTTCGGGGAGATAATGAAAAACTGTTTTTT
TRBD2,-,TRBV7-7,TRBJ2-2,14,CASSPSSGTGELFF,TGTGCTAGCAGCCCTTCTAGCGGCACCGGGGAGCTGTTTTTT
TRBD1,few,TRBV27,TRBJ2-7,14,CASSQGGVSYEQYF,TGTGCCAGCAGTCAAGGGGGCGTCTCCTACGAGCAGTACTTC
-,-,TRBV12-5,TRBJ2-1,16,CASGLNSPQGRNEQFF,TGTGCTAGTGGTTTGAATTCCCCCCAGGGCAGGAATGAGCAGTTCTTC
-,-,TRBV2,TRBJ1-5,14,CASRLDYSNQPQHF,TGTGCCAGCAGGCTGGACTATAGCAATCAGCCCCAGCATTTT
TRBD2,-,TRBV3-1/TRBV3-2,TRBJ2-7,16,CASSQGSGGGMSEQYF,TGTGCCAGCAGCCAAGGTAGCGGGGGGGGCATGTCCGAGCAGTACTTC
TRBD2,-,TRBV11-2,TRBJ2-5,13,CASSLERDYPQYF,TGTGCCAGCAGCTTAGAGCGGGACTATCCCCAGTACTTC
TRBD1,-,TRBV6-5,TRBJ1-2,12,CASTDRGLGYTF,TGTGCCAGCACCGACAGGGGGCTTGGCTACACCTTC
-,-,TRBV7-2,TRBJ2-7,15,CASSLDSSGTYEQYF,TGTGCCAGCAGCTTAGACAGTTCAGGTACCTACGAGCAGTACTTC
-,-,TRBV12-2,TRBJ2-2,17,CASRLGNGTPRTGELFF,TGTGCAAGTCGCTTAGGCAACGGGACACCTAGAACCGGGGAGCTGTTTTTT
-,few,TRBV3-1/TRBV3-2,TRBJ1-5,15,CASSQDLQSNQPQHF,TGTGCCAGCAGCCAAGATTTGCAGAGCAATCAGCCCCAGCATTTT
TRBD1,-,TRBV5-1,TRBJ1-2,15,CATSLGTTGAGGYTF,TGCGCCACCTCCCTTGGAACGACAGGGGCTGGTGGCTACACCTTC